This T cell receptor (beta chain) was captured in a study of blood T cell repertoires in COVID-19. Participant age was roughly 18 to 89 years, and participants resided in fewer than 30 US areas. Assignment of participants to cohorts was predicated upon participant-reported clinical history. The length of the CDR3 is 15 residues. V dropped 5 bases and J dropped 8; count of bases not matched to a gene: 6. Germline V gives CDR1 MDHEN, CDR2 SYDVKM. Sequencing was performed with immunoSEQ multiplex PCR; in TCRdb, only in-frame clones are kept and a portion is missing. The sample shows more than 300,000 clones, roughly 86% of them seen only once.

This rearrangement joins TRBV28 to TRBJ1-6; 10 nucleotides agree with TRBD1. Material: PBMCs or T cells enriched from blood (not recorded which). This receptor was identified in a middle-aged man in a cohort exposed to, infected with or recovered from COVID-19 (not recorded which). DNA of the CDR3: TGTGCCAGCAGTACCCGGGACAGGGGTTATTCACCCCTCCACTTT. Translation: CASSTRDRGYSPLHF.